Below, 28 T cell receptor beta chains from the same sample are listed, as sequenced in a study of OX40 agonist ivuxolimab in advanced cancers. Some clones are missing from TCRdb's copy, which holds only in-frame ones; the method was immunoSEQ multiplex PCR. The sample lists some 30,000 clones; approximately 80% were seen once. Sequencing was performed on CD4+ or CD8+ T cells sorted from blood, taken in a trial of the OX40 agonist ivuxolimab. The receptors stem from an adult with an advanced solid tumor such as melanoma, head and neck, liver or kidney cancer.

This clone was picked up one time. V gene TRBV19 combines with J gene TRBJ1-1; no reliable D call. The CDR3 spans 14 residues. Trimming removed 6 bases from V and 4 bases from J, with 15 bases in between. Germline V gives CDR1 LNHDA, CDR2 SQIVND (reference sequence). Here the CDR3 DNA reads TGTGCCAGTAGGGATCGACACTCCAGCACTGAAGCTTTCTTT. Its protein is CASRDRHSSTEAFF.

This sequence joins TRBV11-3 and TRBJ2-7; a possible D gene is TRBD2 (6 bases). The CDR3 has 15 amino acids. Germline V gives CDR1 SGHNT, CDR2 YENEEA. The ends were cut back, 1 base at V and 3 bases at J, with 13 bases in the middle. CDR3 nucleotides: TGTGCCAGCAGCTTAGGCCGGGACGGGAGCTACGAGCAGTACTTC. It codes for CASSLGRDGSYEQYF.

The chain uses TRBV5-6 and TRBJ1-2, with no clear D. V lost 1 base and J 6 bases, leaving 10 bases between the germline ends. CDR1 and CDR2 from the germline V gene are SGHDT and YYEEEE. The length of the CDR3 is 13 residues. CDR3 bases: TGTGCCAGCAGCTTGCCCCCTAGGGATGGCTACACCTTC. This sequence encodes CASSLPPRDGYTF.

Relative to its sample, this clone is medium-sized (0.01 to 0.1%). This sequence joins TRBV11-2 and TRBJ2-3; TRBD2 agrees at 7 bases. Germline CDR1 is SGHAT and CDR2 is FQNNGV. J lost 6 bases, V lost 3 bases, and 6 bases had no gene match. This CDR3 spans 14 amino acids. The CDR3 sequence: CASSFSGVGDTQYF. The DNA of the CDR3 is TGTGCCAGCAGCTTCAGCGGGGTCGGGGATACGCAGTATTTT.

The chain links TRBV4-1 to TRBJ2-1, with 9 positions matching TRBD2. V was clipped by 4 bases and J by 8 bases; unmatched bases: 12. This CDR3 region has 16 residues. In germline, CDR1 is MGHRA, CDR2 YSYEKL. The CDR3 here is CASSPGSSGSRYEQFF. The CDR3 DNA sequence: TGCGCCAGCAGCCCGGGCAGTAGCGGGAGCCGGTATGAGCAGTTCTTC.

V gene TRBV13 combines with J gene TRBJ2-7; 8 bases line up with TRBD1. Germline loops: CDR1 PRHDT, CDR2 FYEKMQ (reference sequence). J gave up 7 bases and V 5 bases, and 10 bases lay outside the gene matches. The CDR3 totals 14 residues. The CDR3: CASSIRTGTGEQYF. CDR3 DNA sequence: TGTGCCAGCAGCATAAGGACAGGGACGGGGGAGCAGTACTTC.

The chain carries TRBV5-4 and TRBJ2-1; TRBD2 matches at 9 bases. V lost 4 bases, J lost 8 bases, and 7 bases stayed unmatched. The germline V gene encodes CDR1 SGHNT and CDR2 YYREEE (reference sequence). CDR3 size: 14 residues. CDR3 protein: CASSPGTSTHEQFF. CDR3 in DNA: TGTGCCAGCAGCCCTGGGACTAGCACCCATGAGCAGTTCTTC. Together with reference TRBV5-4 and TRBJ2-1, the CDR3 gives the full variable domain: ETGVTQSPTHLIKTRGQQVTLRCSSQSGHNTVSWYQQALGQGPQFIFQYYREEENGRGNFPPRFSGLQFPNYSSELNVNALELDDSALYLCASSPGTSTHEQFFGPGTRLTVL.

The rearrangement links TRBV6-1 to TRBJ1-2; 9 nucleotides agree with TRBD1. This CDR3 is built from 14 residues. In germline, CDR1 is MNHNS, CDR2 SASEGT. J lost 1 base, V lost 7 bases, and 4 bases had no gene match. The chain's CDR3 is CASNRQGGNYGYTF. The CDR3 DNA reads TGTGCCAGCAACCGACAGGGGGGTAACTATGGCTACACCTTC.

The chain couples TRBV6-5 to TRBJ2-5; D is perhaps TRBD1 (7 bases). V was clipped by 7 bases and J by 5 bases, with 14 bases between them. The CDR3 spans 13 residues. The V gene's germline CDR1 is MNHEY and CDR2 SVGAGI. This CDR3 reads CASTPGGRETQYF. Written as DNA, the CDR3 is TGTGCCAGCACCCCAGGGGGGAGGGAGACCCAGTACTTC.

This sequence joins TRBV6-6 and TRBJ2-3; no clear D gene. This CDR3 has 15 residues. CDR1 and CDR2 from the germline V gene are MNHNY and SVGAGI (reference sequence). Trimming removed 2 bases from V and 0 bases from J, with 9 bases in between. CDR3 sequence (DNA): TGTGCCAGCAGTTACCGGAGTGCTAGCACAGATACGCAGTATTTT. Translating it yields CASSYRSASTDTQYF.

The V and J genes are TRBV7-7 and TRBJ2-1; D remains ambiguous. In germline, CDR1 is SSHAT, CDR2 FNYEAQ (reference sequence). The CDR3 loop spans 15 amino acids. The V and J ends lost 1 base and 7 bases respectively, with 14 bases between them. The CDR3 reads CASSLDRAQWNEQFF. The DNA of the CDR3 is TGTGCCAGCAGCTTAGACCGAGCCCAGTGGAATGAGCAGTTCTTC.

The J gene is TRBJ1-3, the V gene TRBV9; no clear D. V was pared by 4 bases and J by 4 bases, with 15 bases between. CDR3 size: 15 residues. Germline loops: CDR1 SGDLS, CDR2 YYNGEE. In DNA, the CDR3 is TGTGCCAGCAGCCCTCACCGAGGCTCCGGAAACACCATATATTTT. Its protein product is CASSPHRGSGNTIYF.

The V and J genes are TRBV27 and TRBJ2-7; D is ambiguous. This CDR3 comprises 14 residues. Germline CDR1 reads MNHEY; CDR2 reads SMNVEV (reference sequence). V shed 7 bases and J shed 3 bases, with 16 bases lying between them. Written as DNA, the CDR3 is TGTGCCAGCAAGATTAAAAGACCGGTCTACGAGCAGTACTTC. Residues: CASKIKRPVYEQYF.

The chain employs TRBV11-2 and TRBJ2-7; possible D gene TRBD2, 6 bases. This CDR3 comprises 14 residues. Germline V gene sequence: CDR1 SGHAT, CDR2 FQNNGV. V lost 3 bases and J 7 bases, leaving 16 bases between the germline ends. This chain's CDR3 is CASSFGGLAAEQYF. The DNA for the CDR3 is TGTGCCAGCAGCTTCGGGGGACTGGCCGCGGAGCAGTACTTC.

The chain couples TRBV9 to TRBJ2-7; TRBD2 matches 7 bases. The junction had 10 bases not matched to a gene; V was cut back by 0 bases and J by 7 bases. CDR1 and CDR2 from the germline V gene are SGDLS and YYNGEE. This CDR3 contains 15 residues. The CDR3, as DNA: TGTGCCAGCAGCGTAGCTCCGGGACTACTAGAGGAGCAGTACTTC. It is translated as CASSVAPGLLEEQYF. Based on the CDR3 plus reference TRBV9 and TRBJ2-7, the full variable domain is DSGVTQTPKHLITATGQRVTLRCSPRSGDLSVYWYQQSLDQGLQFLIQYYNGEERAKGNILERFSAQQFPDLHSELNLSSLELGDSALYFCASSVAPGLLEEQYFGPGTRLTVT.

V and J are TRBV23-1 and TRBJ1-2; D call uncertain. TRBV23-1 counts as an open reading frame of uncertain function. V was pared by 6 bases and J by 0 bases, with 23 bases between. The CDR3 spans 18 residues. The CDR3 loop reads CASSLRYLGLLANYGYTF. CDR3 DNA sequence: TGCGCCAGCAGCCTGAGGTATCTTGGACTTTTAGCTAACTATGGCTACACCTTC.

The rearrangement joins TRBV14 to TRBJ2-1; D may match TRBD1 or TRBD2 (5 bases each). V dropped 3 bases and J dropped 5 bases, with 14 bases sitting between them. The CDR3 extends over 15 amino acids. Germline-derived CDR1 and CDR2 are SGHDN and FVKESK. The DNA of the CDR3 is TGTGCCAGCAGCCAGTTCCGGGACCCCAACAATGAGCAGTTCTTC. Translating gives CASSQFRDPNNEQFF.

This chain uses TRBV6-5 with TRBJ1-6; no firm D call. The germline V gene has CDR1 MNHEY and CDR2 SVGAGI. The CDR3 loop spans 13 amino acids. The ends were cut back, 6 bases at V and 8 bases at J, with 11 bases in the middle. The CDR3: CASSQWGDSPLHF. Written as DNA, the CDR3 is TGTGCCAGCAGCCAATGGGGTGATTCACCCCTCCACTTT.

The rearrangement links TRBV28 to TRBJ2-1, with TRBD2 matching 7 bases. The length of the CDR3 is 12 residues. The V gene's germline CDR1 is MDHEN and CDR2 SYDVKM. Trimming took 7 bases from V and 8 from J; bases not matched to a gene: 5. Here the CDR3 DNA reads TGTGCCAGCATGGGGGGGAGGGATGAGCAGTTCTTC. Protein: CASMGGRDEQFF.

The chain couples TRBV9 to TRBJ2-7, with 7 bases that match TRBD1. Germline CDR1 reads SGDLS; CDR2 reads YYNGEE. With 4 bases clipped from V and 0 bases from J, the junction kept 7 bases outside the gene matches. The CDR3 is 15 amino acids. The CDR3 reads CASSPPDRISYEQYF. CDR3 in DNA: TGTGCCAGCAGCCCCCCGGACAGGATCTCCTACGAGCAGTACTTC.

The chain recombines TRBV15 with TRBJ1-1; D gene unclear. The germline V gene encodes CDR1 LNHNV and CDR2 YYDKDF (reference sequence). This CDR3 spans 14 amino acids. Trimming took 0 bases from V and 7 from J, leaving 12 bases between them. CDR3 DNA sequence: TGTGCCACCAGCAGAGATAGTGGGATCGGTGAAGCTTTCTTT. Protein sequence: CATSRDSGIGEAFF.

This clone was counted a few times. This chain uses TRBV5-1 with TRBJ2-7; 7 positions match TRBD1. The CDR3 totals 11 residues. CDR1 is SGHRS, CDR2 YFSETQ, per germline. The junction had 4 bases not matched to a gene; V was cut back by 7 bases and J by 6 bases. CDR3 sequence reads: CASSQGREQYF. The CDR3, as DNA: TGCGCCAGCTCACAGGGGCGCGAGCAGTACTTC.

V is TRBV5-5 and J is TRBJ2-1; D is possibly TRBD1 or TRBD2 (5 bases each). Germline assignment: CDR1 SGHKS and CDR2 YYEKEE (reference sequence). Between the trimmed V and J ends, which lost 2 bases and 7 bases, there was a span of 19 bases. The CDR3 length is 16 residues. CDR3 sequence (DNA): TGTGCCAGCAGCTTTATTCCGGGACCCCAAAGTAATGAGCAGTTCTTC. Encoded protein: CASSFIPGPQSNEQFF.

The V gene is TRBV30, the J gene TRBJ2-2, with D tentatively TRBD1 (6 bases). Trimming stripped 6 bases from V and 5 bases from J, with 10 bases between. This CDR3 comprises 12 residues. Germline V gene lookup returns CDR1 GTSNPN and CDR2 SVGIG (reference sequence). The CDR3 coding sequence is TGTGCCTGCTACAGGGCTACCGGGGAGCTGTTTTTT. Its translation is CACYRATGELFF.

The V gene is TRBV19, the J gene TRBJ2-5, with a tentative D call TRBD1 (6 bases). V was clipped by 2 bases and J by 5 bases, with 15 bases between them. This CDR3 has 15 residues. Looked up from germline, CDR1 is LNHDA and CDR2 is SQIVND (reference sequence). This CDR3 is CASSIPTGIGETQYF. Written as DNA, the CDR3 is TGTGCCAGTAGTATACCCACAGGGATAGGGGAGACCCAGTACTTC.

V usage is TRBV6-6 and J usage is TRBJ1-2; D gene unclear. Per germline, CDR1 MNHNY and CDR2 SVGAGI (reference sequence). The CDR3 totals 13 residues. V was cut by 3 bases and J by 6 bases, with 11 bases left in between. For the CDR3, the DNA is TGTGCCAGCAGTTATAAAGGGTCGGATGGCTACACCTTC. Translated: CASSYKGSDGYTF.

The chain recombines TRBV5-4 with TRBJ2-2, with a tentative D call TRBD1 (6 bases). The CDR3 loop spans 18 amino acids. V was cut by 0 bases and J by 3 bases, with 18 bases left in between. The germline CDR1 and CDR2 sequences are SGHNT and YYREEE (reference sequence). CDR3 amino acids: CASSLAVGMGAHTGELFF. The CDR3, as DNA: TGTGCCAGCAGCTTGGCCGTTGGTATGGGGGCACACACCGGGGAGCTGTTTTTT.

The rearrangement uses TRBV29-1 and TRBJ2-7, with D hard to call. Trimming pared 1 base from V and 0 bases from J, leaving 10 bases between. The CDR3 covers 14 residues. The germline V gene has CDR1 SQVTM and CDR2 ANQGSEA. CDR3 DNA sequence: TGCAGCGTTGAAGTGGCGATGAGCTCCTACGAGCAGTACTTC. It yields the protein CSVEVAMSSYEQYF.